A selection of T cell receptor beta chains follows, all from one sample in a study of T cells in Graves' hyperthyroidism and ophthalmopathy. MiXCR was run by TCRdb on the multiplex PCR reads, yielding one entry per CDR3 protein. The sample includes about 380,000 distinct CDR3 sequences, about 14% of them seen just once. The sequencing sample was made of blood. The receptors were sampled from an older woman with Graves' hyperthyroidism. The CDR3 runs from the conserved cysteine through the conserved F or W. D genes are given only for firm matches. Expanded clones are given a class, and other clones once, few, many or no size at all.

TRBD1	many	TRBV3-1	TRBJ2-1	TGTGCCAGCAGCCCCAGAGGGGACAGCGAGCAGTTCTTC	CASSPRGDSEQFF
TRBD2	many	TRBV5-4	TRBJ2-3	TGTGCCAGCAGGCCTAGCGGGGGGACAGATACGCAGTATTTT	CASRPSGGTDTQYF
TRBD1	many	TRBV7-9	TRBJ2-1	TGTGCCAGCAGCTTTCGACAGGGCAATGAGCAGTTCTTC	CASSFRQGNEQFF
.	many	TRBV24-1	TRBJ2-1	TGTGCCACCAGTGATTCGGCAGGGAACAGAAATGAGCAGTTCTTC	CATSDSAGNRNEQFF
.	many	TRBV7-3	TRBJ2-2	TGTGCCAGCACCCAAGGAGGGTCGGGGCACACCGGGGAGCTGTTTTTT	CASTQGGSGHTGELFF
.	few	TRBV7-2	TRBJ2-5	TGTGCCAGCAGCTTGGGAGTGTACCAAGAGACCCAGTACTTC	CASSLGVYQETQYF
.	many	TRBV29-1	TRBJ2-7	TGCAGCGTTGGATTGAGGGCGACCGGTGAGCAGTACTTC	CSVGLRATGEQYF
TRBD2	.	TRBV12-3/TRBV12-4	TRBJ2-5	TGTGCCAGCAGTGGGACTAGCGGTTTAGAGACCCAGTACTTC	CASSGTSGLETQYF
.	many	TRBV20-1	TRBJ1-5	TGCAGTGCTAGAGATTTTGCTGGCGGGGACAATCAGCCCCAGCATTTT	CSARDFAGGDNQPQHF
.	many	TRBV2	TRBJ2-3	TGTGCCACCCGTCCCGGGATCCGCACAGATACGCAGTATTTT	CATRPGIRTDTQYF
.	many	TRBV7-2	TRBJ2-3	TGTGCCAGCAGCAAAACTGTACACAGAGGGCCGCCAGATACGCAGTATTTT	CASSKTVHRGPPDTQYF
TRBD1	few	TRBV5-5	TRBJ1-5	TGTGCCAGCAGCGGGGGGACAGGGGGGAATCAGCCCCAGCATTTT	CASSGGTGGNQPQHF
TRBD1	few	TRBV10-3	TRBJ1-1	TGTGCCATCACCCGGACAGGGATGAACACTGAAGCTTTCTTT	CAITRTGMNTEAFF
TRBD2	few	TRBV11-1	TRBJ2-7	TGTGCCAGCAGCCCTTTCCCTAGCGGGAACTACGAGCAGTACTTC	CASSPFPSGNYEQYF
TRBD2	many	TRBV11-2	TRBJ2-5	TGTGCCAGCAGCTTAGTTGCGGGGGAGGAGACCCAGTACTTC	CASSLVAGEETQYF
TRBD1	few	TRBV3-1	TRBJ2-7	TGTGCCAGCAGCCTGGGACAGGTCATCTCCTACGAGCAGTACTTC	CASSLGQVISYEQYF
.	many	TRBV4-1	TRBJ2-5	TGCGCCAGCAGCCAAGCTAGGACGGGGACCCAGTACTTC	CASSQARTGTQYF
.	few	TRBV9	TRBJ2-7	TGTGCCAGCAGCGTAGAACCGAACTACGAGCAGTACTTC	CASSVEPNYEQYF
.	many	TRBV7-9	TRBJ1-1	TGTGCCAGCAGCTTAGAGCCGAACACTGAAGCTTTCTTT	CASSLEPNTEAFF
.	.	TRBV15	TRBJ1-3	TGTGCCACCAGCAAAGGACAGTCTTCCTCTGGAAACACCATATATTTT	CATSKGQSSSGNTIYF
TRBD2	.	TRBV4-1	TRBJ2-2	TGCGCCAGCAGTCTGACTAGCGGGAGAGACACCGGGGAGCTGTTTTTT	CASSLTSGRDTGELFF
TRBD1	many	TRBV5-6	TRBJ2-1	TGTGCCAGCAGCTTGGGGGACAGGGGGTACAATGAGCAGTTCTTC	CASSLGDRGYNEQFF
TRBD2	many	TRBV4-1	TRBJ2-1	TGCGCCAGCAGCCTGGGACTAGCGCCCGTCAATGAGCAGTTCTTC	CASSLGLAPVNEQFF
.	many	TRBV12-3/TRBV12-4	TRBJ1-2	TGTGCCAGCAGCTTAGCCCTGGGGGGGGCAACGACCTACACCTTC	CASSLALGGATTYTF
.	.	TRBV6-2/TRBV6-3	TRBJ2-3	TGTTCCTGCAGGGAAAACACAGATACGCAGTATTTT	CSCRENTDTQYF
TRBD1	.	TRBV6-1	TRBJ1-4	TGTGCCAGCAGGGACAGACAGGGGACTAATGAAAAACTGTTTTTT	CASRDRQGTNEKLFF
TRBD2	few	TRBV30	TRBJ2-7	TGTGCCTGGAGCGCCCTTAGCGGGAGAGGCTACGAGCAGTACTTC	CAWSALSGRGYEQYF
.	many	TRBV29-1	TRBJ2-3	TGCAGCGTTGAAGCCGACGTCCAAGATACGCAGTATTTT	CSVEADVQDTQYF
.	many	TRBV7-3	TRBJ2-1	TGTGCCAGCAGCTTAAGCGGGGATGAGCAGTTCTTC	CASSLSGDEQFF
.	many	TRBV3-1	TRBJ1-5	TGTGCCAGCAGCCAGGGAAGCCGGGCGAATCAGCCCCAGCATTTT	CASSQGSRANQPQHF